This TCR beta chain was profiled in a study of T cell responses to AZD1222 COVID-19 vaccine. The germline CDR1 and CDR2 sequences are SGHVS and FQNEAQ. The V segment lost 5 bases and the J segment 3 bases; nucleotides outside the gene matches: 6. CDR3 length: 15 residues. Clones were read by immunoSEQ multiplex PCR, and TCRdb kept only the in-frame ones, dropping some. The sample records approximately 90,000 clones, 90% being singletons. Sequenced material: peripheral blood, taken on day 0 of AZD1222 vaccination. The TCR comes from an adult in good health. This sequence joins TRBV7-8 and TRBJ1-5; 8 nucleotides agree with TRBD1. The DNA of the CDR3 is TGTGCCAGCAGCGGGCCGGGACAGGTCAATCAGCCCCAGCATTTT. Amino acid sequence: CASSGPGQVNQPQHF.